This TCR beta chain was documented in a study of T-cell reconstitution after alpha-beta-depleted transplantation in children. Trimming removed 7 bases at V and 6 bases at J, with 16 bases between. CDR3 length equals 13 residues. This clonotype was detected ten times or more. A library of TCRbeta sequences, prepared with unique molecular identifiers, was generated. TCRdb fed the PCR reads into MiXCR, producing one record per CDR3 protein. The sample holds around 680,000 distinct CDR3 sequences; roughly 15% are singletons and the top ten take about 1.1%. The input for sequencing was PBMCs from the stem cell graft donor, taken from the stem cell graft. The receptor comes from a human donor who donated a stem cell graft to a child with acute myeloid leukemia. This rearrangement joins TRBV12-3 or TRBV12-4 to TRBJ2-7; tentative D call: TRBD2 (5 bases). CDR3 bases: TGTGCCAGCACCATAAGCGGTAGTGCCGAGCAGTACTTC. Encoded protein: CASTISGSAEQYF.